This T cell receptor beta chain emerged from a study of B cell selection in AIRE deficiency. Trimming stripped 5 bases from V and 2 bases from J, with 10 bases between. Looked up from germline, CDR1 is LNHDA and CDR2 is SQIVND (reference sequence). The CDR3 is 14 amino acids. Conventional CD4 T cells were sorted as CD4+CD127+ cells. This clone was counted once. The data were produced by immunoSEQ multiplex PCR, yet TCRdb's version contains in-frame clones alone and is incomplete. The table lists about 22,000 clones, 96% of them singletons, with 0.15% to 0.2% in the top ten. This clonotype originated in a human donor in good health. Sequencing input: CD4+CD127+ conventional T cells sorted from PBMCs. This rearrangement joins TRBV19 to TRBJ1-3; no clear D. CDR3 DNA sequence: TGTGCCAGTAGTTTAACCCGTCCTGGAAACACCATATATTTT. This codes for CASSLTRPGNTIYF. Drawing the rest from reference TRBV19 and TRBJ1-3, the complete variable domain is DGGITQSPKYLFRKEGQNVTLSCEQNLNHDAMYWYRQDPGQGLRLIYYSQIVNDFQKGDIAEGYSVSREKKESFPLTVTSAQKNPTAFYLCASSLTRPGNTIYFGEGSWLTVV.